The clone carrying this TCR beta chain was picked up a small number of times. Its antigen is undetermined. This sample is part of a study of T cells in localized non-small cell lung cancer. Overall study results and limits: Longer overall survival accompanied higher blood T cell density. In uninvolved adjacent lung, T cell clonality reached its highest value, exceeding tumor. It remains possible that heterogeneity exists, since only one tumor region was sequenced.

Profiled with immunoSEQ multiplex PCR; TCRdb holds only in-frame clones, not every one. The top ten hold 28% of the sample, which has around 2,000 clones, around 31% seen once. Atypia-free adjacent lung was sampled at least 2 cm beyond the tumor margin. V lost 6 bases to trimming and J lost 2 bases, with 13 bases between them. CDR3 length: 15 amino acids. Germline-derived CDR1 and CDR2 are WSHSY and SAAADI. The material sequenced was normal lung tissue next to the tumor, taken before any cancer treatment. This TCR was recovered from a man aged 35 to 69 with stage I lung adenocarcinoma. This rearrangement joins TRBV10-2 to TRBJ2-2; D perhaps matches TRBD2 (6 bases). The CDR3 DNA reads TGCGCCAGCAGCCGGGACTGGGGTAACACCGGGGAGCTGTTTTTT. This translates into CASSRDWGNTGELFF.